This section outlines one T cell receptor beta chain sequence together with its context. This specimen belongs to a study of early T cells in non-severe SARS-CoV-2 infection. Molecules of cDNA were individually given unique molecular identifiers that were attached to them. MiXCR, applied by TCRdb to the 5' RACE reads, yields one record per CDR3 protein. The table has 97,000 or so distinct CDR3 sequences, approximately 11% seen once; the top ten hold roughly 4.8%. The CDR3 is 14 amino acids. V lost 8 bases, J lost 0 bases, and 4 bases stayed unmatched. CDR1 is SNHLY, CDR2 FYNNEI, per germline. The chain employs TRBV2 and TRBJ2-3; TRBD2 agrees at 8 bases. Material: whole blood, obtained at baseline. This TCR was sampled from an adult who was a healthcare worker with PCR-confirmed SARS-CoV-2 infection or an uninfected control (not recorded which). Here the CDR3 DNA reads TGTGCCAGCCGGGAGGGGTCTAGCACAGATACGCAGTATTTT. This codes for CASREGSSTDTQYF.